This T cell receptor (beta chain) stems from a study of cytomegalovirus exposure and HLA in healthy donors (TCRdb year 2017). Looking at the study overall: An earlier analysis of 587 of the donors reported 276 Gb of sequence data and roughly 120 million unique TCR beta sequences obtained from roughly 180 million T cells. A later genetic analysis used genome-wide SNP genotypes for about 65% of the roughly 700 donors, treating that subset as a discovery cohort. HLA typing covered class I and class II loci at four-digit resolution. An early release covering some 640 HLA-typed donors comprised 250 to 350 gigabases of sequencing data and some 79 million unique TCR sequences. In the later analysis, no new phenotypic data were used to find candidate immune exposures; instead, reliance was placed on TCR beta sequences and their occurrence across donors. A later analysis re-examined previously published TCR beta repertoires from 600 to 700 donors and added high-resolution HLA genotyping to investigate patterns of TCR occurrence. Alongside the repertoire data, information on donor age, sex, ethnicity and CMV serostatus was compiled. An earlier analysis of 587 of the donors used high-throughput TCR beta sequencing to judge whether each TCR beta V gene segment behaved as functional or pseudogenic. Among around 400 genotyped donors of the cohort, an average of approximately 230,000 unique TCR beta nucleotide sequences were sequenced per donor, roughly 20% of them non-productive. Because of strong linkage in the cohort, roughly five DR-DQ haplotypes were treated as single units for association and clustering. Every discovery cohort repertoire had been produced on one sequencing platform. Of the 350 to 400 genotyped donors, 65% to 90% fell in the genetic ancestry cluster associated with self-reported Caucasian donors. The number of typed donors differed by locus: about 629-630 for A, B, C, DRB1 and DQB1; some 500 for DQA1; approximately 600 for DPA1; and 400 to 480 for DPB1. To predict cytomegalovirus infection status, the study combined high-throughput TCR immunosequencing, statistical association of individual TCRs with disease status, and machine learning. Along with the approximately 700-subject first cohort, a separate validation cohort of more than 90 different subjects was used. The study was designed to test whether signatures of past pathogen exposure could be identified by cataloging public T cell receptors. The T cell repertoires of under 750 subjects were profiled by immunosequencing and related to cytomegalovirus serostatus. What the research found in general, with its limitations: In a later analysis, HLA-associated TCR beta chains were found to be more clonally expanded and to have lower generation probabilities than equally common non-associated chains. In a later genetic analysis, fewer N-insertions in productive TCRs were reported among donors in an Asian-associated ancestry cluster than the roughly 640-donor mean. In a later analysis, the rate of TCR association differed among HLA loci, with DRB1 alleles having the most associated TCRs and HLA-C alleles having the fewest. The sequencing pipeline was judged likely to have produced a cluster of highly shared sequence variants as a technical artifact. Some IMGT-functional V segments, including TRBV6-2 and TRBV6-3, could not be told apart with the 87-base-pair reads, so those segments were excluded. In this cohort, only TCR beta chains were sequenced, and detectable features were limited by the absence of alpha or paired-chain data. Because some donors lacked HLA typing at each locus, the association tests relied only on the typed subset. Correlated functional status among segregating V segments might be attributable to linkage disequilibrium, but an unknown experimental factor could not be ruled out. An association between a missense DCLRE1C variant and V-gene and J-gene trimming of TCR beta chains was found in a later genetic analysis and replicated in an independent cohort. Across donors, most TCR sequences were observed very rarely, whereas some public TCRs were present in many individuals. Over 15 rarely observed V segments, including chromosome 9 orphons, were excluded from the earlier analysis of about 500 of the donors because counts were too low. A total of 164 TCR beta chains were listed by the study as associated with cytomegalovirus. For the cohort, immune exposure information was limited to CMV serostatus. Broadly in line with IMGT annotations, most TCR beta V segments showed up in productive rearrangements about 87% or about 30% of the time in an earlier analysis of several hundred of the donors. A few of the identified cytomegalovirus-associated TCR beta chains were confirmed in vitro to be specific for cytomegalovirus antigens. When HLA alleles, especially DR and DQ, strongly co-occurred, attributing TCR associations to individual alleles was difficult. Most CMV-associated TCR beta chains appeared to be HLA-restricted in a later analysis, and the HLA associations seemed to be driven largely by CMV exposure. A later analysis associated about 17,000 TCR beta sequences with specific HLA alleles at a false discovery rate of 0.05. In a later analysis, several top co-occurrence clusters were reported to appear linked to parvovirus B19, influenza, CMV and Epstein-Barr virus. Roughly uniform sequencing depth across donors was assumed in presence/absence analyses, although this assumption may not hold. Cytomegalovirus status was reported to be diagnosed by the classifier with high specificity and sensitivity in both the original and validation cohorts. A further reported finding was that TCR beta sequences accurately predicted the HLA-A and HLA-B alleles for most subjects in the first cohort. According to the authors, the approach could potentially be generalized to other disease states and immunological phenotypes.

From cysteine to phenylalanine, the CDR3 is 14 amino acids long. CDR3 DNA is the only sequence kept; it has 42 bases, read in frame from the first base. From V the trimming removes 3 bases and from J it removes 3 bases, while the gene matches leave 5 bases of the junction unaccounted for. The germline V gene (reference sequence) sets CDR1 to SGHKS and CDR2 to YYEKEE. About this clone: There is no known antigen for this receptor. Base qualities are missing; no much larger clone stands one base away.

The library was obtained by the immunoSEQ multiplex PCR assay. The multiplex PCR relied on a mix of 60 forward primers for TCR Vbeta segments and 13 reverse primers for TCR Jbeta segments. The CDR3 region of rearranged TCR beta genes was amplified from genomic DNA with a multiplex PCR assay. The Illumina HiSeq System was used to sequence the amplified TCR beta libraries as 87-base-pair reads. The original methods were these. A later analysis tallied roughly 78 million unique TCR beta chains across the 666 repertoires, and approximately 12 million of those chains were shared by two or more donors. A nearest-neighbor algorithm error-corrected the raw reads and collapsed the reads into unique sequences, merging closely related sequences to remove PCR and sequencing errors. To assign V, D and J gene segments, CDR3 sequences were aligned to IMGT reference sequences. For a sequence to be retained, a match of at least six nucleotides was required to both a V gene segment and a J gene segment. A rearrangement was called productive if the CDR3 had no stop codons and remained in frame with V and J, and every other rearrangement was called non-productive. CDR3 was defined by IMGT convention, running from the second conserved V-encoded cysteine to the conserved J-encoded phenylalanine. In an earlier analysis of roughly 610 of the donors, sequences lacking an unambiguous match to a single V gene segment were excluded. An earlier analysis of approximately 590 of the donors called V segments functional above 56.7% productive rearrangements and segregating when the between-donor standard deviation exceeded 5%. A statistical classification framework was built for diagnosing cytomegalovirus status from the catalog of TCR beta chain sequences. V and J gene assignment, in a later analysis, came from comparing TCR nucleotide sequences with IMGT/GENE-DB human TR gene sequences. In a later analysis, CDR3 sequences and most-parsimonious VDJ recombination scenarios were assigned using the TCRdist pipeline. In a later analysis, each TCR beta chain was defined by its CDR3 amino acid sequence together with its V-gene family, and reads without a unique V-gene family were excluded. To address suspected cross-contamination and a sequencing artifact, a later analysis removed approximately 590 highly shared, low-generation-probability nucleotide sequences. In a later analysis, a clonal expansion index was calculated for each public chain from normalized within-repertoire ranks of inferred template counts. Generation probabilities in a later analysis came from a VDJ recombination model fitted to out-of-frame rearrangements, and those results were checked against IGoR. In a later analysis, TCR-TCR, TCR-HLA and TCR-CMV co-occurrence was scored with hypergeometric tests, and a repertoire-size bias correction was applied to TCR pairs. To estimate false discovery rates, a later analysis permuted the HLA or CMV assignments 20 times. In a later analysis, co-occurring TCRs were grouped with DBSCAN, and TCRdist sequence similarity was added when clustering was performed within HLA-allele-positive subsets. Co-occurrence clustering excluded repertoires with fewer than 30,000 or more than 120,000 public chains, plus five with anomalous nucleotide sharing. TCRdb retrieved this table from immuneACCESS and kept in-frame rearrangements only. Not all clones are present; in checked studies, unresolved V genes account for under half, and no reason is known for the remainder. V and J calls and clone size are given by that table; D and trimming were obtained from the DNA. The sample table lists 100,000 to 150,000 clones, 60% to 85% of them with a count of one. Approximately 6.5% of the sample lies in the top ten.

The cohort comprised some 700 healthy bone marrow donors. At the time of sampling, all cohort members were nominally healthy, though unrecorded immune exposures were likely present. The donor was CMV seronegative and belonged to the group of 352 seronegative cohort members. A peripheral blood sample was provided by each donor, and peripheral blood mononuclear cells were used for TCR beta sequencing. Genomic DNA extraction from the blood cell samples was performed with the Qiagen DNeasy Blood Extraction Kit. Sequenced sample: PBMCs. The origin of this receptor is a woman aged 40 to 50 in good health and CMV-seronegative. The chain is encoded by TRBV5-5 joined to TRBJ2-5, and TRBD1 aligns with 7 junction nucleotides. The DNA sequence is as follows: TGTGCCAGCAGCTCCCCTACAGGGGAAGAGACCCAGTACTTC. It codes for CASSSPTGEETQYF. This CDR3, with the reference TRBV5-5 and TRBJ2-5 proteins standing in past its ends, gives the full variable domain DAGVTQSPTHLIKTRGQQVTLRCSPISGHKSVSWYQQVLGQGPQFIFQYYEKEERGRGNFPDRFSARQFPNYSSELNVNALLLGDSALYLCASSSPTGEETQYFGPGTRLLVL.